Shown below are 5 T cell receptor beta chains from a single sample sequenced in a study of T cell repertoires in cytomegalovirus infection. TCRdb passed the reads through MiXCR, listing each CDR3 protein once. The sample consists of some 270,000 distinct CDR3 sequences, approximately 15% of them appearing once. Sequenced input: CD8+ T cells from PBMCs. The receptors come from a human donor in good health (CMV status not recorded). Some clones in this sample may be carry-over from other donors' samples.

CDR3: CASSPEWGGTGTRYTDTQYF. The DNA for the CDR3 is TGTGCCAGCAGCCCCGAATGGGGTGGAACCGGGACTAGGTACACAGATACGCAGTATTTT. The chain has TRBV7-4 and TRBJ2-3; 8 bases agree with TRBD2. Germline V gives CDR1 SGHVT, CDR2 SQSDAQ. The V gene end was trimmed by 5 bases and the J gene end by 2 bases; junction bases not matched to a gene: 21. This CDR3 is built from 20 residues.

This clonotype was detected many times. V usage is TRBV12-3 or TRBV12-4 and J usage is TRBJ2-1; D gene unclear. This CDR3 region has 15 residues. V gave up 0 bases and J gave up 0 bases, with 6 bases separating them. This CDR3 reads CASSLAGVSYNEQFF. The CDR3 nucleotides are TGTGCCAGCAGTTTAGCGGGTGTCTCCTACAATGAGCAGTTCTTC.

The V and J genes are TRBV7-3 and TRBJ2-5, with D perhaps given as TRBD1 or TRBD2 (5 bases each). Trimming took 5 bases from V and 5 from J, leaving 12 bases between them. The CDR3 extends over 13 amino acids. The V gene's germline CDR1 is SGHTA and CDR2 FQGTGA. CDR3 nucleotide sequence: TGTGCCAGCAGCGCCGGTTGGGGGGAGACCCAGTACTTC. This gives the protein CASSAGWGETQYF.

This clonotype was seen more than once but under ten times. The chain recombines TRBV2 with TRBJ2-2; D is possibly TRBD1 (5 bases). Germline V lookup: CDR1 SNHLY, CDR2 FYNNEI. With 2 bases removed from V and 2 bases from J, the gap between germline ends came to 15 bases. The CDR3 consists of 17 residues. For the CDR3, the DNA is TGTGCCAGCAGTGAAATTTCAGGGCTCTATAACACCGGGGAGCTGTTTTTT. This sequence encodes CASSEISGLYNTGELFF.

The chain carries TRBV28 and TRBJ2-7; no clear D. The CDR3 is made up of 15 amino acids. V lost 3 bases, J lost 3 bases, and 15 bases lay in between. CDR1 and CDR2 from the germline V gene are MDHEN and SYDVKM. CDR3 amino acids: CASSLSGFVGYEQYF. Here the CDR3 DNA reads TGTGCCAGCAGTTTGTCAGGTTTTGTTGGCTACGAGCAGTACTTC.